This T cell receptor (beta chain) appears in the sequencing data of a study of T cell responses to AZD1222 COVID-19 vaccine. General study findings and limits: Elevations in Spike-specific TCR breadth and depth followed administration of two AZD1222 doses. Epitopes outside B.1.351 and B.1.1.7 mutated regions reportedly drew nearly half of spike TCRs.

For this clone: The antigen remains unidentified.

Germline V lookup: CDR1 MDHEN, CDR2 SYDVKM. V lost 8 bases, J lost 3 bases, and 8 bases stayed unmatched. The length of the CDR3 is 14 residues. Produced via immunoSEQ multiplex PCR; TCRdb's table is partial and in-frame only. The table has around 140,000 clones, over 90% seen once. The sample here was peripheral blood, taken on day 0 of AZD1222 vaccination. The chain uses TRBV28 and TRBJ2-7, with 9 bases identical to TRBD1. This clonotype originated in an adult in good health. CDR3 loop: CASGKQGAFYEQYF. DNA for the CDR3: TGTGCCAGCGGGAAACAGGGGGCTTTCTACGAGCAGTACTTC.